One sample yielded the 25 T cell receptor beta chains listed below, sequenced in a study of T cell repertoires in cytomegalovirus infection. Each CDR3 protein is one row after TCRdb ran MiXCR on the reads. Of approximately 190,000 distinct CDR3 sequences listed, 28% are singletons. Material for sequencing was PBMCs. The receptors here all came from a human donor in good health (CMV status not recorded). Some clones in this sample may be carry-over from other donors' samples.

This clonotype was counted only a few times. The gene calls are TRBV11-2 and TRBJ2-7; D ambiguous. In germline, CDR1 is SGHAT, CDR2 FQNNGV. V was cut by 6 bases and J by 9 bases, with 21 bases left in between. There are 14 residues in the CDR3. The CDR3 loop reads CASRSPGRLGWQYF. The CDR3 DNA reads TGTGCCAGCAGATCACCGGGTCGGCTTGGATGGCAGTACTTC.

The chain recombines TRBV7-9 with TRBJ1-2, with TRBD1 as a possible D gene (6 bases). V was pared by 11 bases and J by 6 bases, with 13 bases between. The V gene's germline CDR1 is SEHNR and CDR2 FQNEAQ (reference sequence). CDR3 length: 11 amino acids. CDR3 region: CAGSDRDGYTF. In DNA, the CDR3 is TGTGCCGGATCGGACAGAGATGGCTACACCTTC.

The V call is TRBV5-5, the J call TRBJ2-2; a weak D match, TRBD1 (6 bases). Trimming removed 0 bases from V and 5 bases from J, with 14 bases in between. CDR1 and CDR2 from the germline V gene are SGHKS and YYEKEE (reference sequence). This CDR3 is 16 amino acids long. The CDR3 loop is CASSLEPGQLTGELFF. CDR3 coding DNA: TGTGCCAGCAGCTTGGAGCCCGGACAGCTGACCGGGGAGCTGTTTTTT.

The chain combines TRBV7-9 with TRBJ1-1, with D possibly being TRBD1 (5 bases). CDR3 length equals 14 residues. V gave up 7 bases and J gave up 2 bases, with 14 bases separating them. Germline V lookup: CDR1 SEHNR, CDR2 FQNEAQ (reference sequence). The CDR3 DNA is TGTGCCAGCACCGTGGGGGGATTAAACACTGAAGCTTTCTTT. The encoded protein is CASTVGGLNTEAFF. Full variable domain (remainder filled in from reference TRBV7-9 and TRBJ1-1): DTGVSQNPRHKITKRGQNVTFRCDPISEHNRLYWYRQTLGQGPEFLTYFQNEAQLEKSRLLSDRFSAERPKGSFSTLEIQRTEQGDSAMYLCASTVGGLNTEAFFGQGTRLTVV.

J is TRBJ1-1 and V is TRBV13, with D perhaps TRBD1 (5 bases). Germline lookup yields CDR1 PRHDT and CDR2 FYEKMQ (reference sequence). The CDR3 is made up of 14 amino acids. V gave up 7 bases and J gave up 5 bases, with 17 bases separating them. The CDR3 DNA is TGTGCCAGCACCTCCGGACACTCTGAAACTGAAGCTTTCTTT. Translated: CASTSGHSETEAFF. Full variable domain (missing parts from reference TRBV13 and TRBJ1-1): AAGVIQSPRHLIKEKRETATLKCYPIPRHDTVYWYQQGPGQDPQFLISFYEKMQSDKGSIPDRFSAQQFSDYHSELNMSSLELGDSALYFCASTSGHSETEAFFGQGTRLTVV.

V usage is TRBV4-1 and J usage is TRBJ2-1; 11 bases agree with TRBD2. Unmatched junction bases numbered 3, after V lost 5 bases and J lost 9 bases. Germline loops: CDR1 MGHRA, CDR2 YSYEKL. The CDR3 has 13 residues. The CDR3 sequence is CASSGLAGGEQFF. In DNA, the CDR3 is TGCGCCAGCAGCGGTCTAGCGGGGGGTGAGCAGTTCTTC.

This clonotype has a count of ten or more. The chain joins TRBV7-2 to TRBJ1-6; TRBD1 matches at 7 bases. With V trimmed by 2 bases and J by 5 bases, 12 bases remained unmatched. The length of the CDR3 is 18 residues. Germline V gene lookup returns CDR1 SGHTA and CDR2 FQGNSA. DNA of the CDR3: TGTGCCAGCAGCTTATCCGGTGACGACAGGGAAGATAATTCACCCCTCCACTTT. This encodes CASSLSGDDREDNSPLHF.

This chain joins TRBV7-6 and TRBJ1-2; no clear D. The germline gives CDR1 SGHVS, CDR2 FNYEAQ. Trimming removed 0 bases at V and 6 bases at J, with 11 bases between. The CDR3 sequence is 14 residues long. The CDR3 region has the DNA TGTGCCAGCAGCTTAGCGTGGGAAGAGAATGGCTACACCTTC. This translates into CASSLAWEENGYTF. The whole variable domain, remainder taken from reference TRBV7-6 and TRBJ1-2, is GAGVSQSPRYKVTKRGQDVALRCDPISGHVSLYWYRQALGQGPEFLTYFNYEAQQDKSGLPNDRFSAERPEGSISTLTIQRTEQRDSAMYRCASSLAWEENGYTFGSGTRLTVV.

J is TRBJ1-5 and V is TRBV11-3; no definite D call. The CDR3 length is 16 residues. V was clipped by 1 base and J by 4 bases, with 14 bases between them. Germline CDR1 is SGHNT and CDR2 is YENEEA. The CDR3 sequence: CASSLVGQVVNQPQHF. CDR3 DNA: TGTGCCAGCAGCTTAGTGGGTCAGGTGGTAAATCAGCCCCAGCATTTT.

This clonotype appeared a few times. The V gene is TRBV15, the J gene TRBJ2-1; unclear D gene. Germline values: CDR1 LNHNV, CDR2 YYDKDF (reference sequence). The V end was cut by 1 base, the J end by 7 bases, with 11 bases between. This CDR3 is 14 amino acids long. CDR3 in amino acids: CATSRVKGENEQFF. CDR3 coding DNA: TGTGCCACCAGCAGAGTAAAGGGCGAAAATGAGCAGTTCTTC.

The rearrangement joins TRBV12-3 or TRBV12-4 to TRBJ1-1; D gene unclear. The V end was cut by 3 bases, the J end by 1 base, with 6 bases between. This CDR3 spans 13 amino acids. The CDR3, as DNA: TGTGCCAGCAGTTTTACTTCGAACACTGAAGCTTTCTTT. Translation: CASSFTSNTEAFF.

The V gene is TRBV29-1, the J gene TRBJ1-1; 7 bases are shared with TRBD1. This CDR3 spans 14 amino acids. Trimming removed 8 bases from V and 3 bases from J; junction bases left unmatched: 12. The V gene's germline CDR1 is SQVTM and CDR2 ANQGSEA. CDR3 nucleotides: TGCAGCTCCTCAGGGGGGCAGGGTTACACTGAAGCTTTCTTT. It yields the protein CSSSGGQGYTEAFF.

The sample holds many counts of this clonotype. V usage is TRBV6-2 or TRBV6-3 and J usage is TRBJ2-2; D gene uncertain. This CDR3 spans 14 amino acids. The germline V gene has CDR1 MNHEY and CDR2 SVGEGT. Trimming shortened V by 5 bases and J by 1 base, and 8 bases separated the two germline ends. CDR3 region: CASSRTVNTGELFF. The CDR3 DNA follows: TGTGCCAGCAGTAGGACGGTGAACACCGGGGAGCTGTTTTTT.

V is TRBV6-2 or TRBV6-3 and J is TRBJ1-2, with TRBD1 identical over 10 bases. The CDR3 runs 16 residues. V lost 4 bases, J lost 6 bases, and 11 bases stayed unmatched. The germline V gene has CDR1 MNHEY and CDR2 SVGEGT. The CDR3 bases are TGTGCCAGCAGTTTTTTAAAGACAGGGGGCGCGGATGGCTACACCTTC. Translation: CASSFLKTGGADGYTF.

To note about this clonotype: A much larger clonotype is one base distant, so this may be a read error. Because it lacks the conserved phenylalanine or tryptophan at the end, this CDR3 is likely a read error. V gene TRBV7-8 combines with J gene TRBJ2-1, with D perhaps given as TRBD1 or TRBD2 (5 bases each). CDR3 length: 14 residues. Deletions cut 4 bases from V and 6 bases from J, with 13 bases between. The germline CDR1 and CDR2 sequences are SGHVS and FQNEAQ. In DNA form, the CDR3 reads TGTGCCAGCAGCTCCGGACTCCAGGGCAATGAGCAGTTCTCC. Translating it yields CASSSGLQGNEQFS.

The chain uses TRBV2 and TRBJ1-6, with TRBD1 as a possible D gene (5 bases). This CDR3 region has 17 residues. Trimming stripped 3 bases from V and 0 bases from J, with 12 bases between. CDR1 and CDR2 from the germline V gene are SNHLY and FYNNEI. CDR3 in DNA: TGTGCCAGCAGTGACTCTCAGGGAAGCTCCTATAATTCACCCCTCCACTTT. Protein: CASSDSQGSSYNSPLHF.

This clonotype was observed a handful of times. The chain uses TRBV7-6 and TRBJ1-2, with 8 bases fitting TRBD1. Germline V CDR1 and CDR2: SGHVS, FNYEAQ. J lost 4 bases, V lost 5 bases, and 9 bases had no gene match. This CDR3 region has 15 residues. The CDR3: CASSTFDRGGYGYTF. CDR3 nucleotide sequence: TGTGCCAGCAGCACCTTCGACAGGGGCGGCTATGGCTACACCTTC.

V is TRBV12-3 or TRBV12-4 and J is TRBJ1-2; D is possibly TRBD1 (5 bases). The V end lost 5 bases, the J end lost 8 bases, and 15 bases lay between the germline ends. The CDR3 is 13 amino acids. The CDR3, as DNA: TGTGCCAGCAGTCCAGAACAGGCAGGAGGCTACACCTTC. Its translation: CASSPEQAGGYTF.

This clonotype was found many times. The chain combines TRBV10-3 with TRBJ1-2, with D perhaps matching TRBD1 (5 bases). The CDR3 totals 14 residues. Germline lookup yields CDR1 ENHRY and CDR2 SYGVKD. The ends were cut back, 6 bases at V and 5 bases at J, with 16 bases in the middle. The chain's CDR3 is CAIRVAGTAYGYTF. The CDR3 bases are TGTGCCATCAGGGTAGCCGGGACGGCATATGGCTACACCTTC.

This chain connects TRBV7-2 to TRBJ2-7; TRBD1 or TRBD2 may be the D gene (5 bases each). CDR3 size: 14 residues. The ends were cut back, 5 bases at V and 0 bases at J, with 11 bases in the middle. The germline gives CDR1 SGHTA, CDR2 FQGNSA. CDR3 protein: CASSRDHLSYEQYF. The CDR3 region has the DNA TGTGCCAGCAGCCGGGACCACCTCTCCTACGAGCAGTACTTC. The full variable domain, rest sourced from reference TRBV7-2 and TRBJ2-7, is GAGVSQSPSNKVTEKGKDVELRCDPISGHTALYWYRQSLGQGLEFLIYFQGNSAPDKSGLPSDRFSAERTGGSVSTLTIQRTQQEDSAVYLCASSRDHLSYEQYFGPGTRLTVT.

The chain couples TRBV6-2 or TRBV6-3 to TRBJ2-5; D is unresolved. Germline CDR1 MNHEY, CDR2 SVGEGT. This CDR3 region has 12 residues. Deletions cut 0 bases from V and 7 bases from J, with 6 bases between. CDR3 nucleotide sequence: TGTGCCAGCAGTTACTCTTCGGGGACCCAGTACTTC. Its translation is CASSYSSGTQYF.

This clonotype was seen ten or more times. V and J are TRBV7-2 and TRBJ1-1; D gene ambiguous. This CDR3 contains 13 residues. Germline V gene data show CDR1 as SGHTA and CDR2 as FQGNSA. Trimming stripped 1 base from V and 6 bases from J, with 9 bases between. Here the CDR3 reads CASSLVMDAEAFF. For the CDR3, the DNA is TGTGCCAGCAGCTTAGTTATGGACGCTGAAGCTTTCTTT.

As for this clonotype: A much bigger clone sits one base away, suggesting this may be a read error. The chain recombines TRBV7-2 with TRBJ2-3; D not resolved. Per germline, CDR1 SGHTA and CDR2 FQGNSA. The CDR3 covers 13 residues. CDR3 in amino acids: CASSEGFGDKQYF. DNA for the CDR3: TGTGCCAGCAGCGAAGGGTTTGGGGATAAGCAGTATTTT.

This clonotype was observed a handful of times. CDR3 nucleotide sequence: TGTGCCAGTAGCCAGGGACAGGGGATAAGAACTGAAGCTTTCTTT. It yields the protein CASSQGQGIRTEAFF. This chain joins TRBV19 and TRBJ1-1, with 10 bases lining up with TRBD1. The CDR3 extends over 15 amino acids. The junction had 9 bases not matched to a gene; V was cut back by 6 bases and J by 5 bases. Germline CDR1 reads LNHDA; CDR2 reads SQIVND (reference sequence).

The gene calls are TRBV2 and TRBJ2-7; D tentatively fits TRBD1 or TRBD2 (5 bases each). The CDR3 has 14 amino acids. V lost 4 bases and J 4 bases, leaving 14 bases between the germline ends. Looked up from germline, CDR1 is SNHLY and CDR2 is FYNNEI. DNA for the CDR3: TGTGCCAGCAGTGTCGCCCGCAGGGAGTACGAGCAGTACTTC. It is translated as CASSVARREYEQYF.